Below, one T cell receptor beta chain is given with its context. This specimen comes from a study of beta chain features in type 1 diabetes. The study reverse transcribed the entire isolated RNA, so it sequenced expressed TCRB transcripts. Only in-frame clones appear in the TCRdb table, and some are missing; sequencing was by immunoSEQ multiplex PCR. The table shows some 200,000 clones, with around 9.9% occurring only once. Sequences were obtained from central memory CD4+ T cells from blood. This TCR was sampled from a man between 18 and 29 years old in good health.

The CDR3 loop reads CASSLEGAPLGDYEQYF. For the CDR3, the DNA is TGTGCCAGCAGCTTAGAGGGGGCGCCCCTGGGCGACTACGAGCAGTACTTC. The rearrangement links TRBV7-9 to TRBJ2-7; 7 bases line up with TRBD1. The ends lost 1 base at V and 3 bases at J; junction bases unmatched: 12. The germline V gene has CDR1 SEHNR and CDR2 FQNEAQ (reference sequence). The CDR3 is 17 residues long.